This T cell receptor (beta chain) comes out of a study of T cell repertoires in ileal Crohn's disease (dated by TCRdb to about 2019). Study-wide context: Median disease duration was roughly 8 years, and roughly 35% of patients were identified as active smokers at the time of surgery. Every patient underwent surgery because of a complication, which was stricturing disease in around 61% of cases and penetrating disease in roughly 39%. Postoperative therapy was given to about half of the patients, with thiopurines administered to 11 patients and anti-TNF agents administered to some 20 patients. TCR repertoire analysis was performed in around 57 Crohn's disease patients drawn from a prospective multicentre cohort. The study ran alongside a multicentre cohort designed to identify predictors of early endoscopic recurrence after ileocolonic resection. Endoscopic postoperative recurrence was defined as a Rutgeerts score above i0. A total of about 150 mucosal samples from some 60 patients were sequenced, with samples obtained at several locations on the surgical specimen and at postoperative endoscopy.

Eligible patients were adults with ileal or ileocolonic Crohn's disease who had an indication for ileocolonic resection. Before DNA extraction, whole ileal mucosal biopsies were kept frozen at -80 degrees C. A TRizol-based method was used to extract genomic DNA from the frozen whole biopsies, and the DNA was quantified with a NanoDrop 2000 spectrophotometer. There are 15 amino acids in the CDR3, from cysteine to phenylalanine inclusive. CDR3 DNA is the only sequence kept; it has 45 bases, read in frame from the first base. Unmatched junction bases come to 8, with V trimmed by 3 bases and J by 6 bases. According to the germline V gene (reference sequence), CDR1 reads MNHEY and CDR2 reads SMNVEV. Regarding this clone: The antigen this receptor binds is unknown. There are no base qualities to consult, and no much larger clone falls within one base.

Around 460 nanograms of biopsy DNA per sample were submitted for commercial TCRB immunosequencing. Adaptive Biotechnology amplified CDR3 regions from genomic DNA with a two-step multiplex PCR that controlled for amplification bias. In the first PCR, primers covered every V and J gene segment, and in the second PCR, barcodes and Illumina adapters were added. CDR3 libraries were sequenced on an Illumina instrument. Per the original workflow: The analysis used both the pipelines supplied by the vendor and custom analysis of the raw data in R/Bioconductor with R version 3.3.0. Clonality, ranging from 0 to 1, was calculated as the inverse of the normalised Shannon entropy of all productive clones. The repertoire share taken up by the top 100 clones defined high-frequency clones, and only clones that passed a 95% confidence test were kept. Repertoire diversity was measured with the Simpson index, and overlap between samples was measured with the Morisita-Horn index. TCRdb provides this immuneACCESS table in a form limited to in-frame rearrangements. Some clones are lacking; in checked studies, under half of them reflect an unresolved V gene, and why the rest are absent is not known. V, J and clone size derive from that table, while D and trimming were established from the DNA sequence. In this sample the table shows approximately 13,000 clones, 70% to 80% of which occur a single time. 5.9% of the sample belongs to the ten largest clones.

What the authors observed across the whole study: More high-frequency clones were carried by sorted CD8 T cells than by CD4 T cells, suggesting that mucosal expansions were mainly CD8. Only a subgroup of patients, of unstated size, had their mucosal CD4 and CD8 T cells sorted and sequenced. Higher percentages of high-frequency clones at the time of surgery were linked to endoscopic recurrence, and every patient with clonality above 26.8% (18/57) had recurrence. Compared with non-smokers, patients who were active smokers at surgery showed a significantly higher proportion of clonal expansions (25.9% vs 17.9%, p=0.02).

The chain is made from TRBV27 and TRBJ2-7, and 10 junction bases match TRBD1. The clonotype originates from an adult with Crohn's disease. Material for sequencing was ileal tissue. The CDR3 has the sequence CASSFGRTGGSEQYF. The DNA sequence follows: TGTGCCAGCAGTTTCGGCCGGACAGGGGGAAGCGAGCAGTACTTC.